Listed here are 32 T cell receptor beta chains from one sample, sequenced in a study of OX40 agonist ivuxolimab in advanced cancers. Assay used: immunoSEQ multiplex PCR; TCRdb lists only in-frame clones, some missing. The sample comprises about 14,000 clones, 82% of which are singletons, and roughly 45% rests with the top ten. The sample was CD4+ or CD8+ T cells sorted from blood, taken in a trial of the OX40 agonist ivuxolimab. These receptors were obtained from an adult with an advanced solid tumor such as melanoma, head and neck, liver or kidney cancer.

The chain is built from TRBV27 and TRBJ2-1; D ambiguous. The CDR3 spans 13 residues. CDR1 and CDR2 from the germline V gene are MNHEY and SMNVEV (reference sequence). Trimming cost V 5 bases and J 0 bases, with 5 bases left between them. The CDR3 region has the DNA TGTGCCAGCAGTCCCGGCTCCTACAATGAGCAGTTCTTC. Translation: CASSPGSYNEQFF.

The chain couples TRBV19 to TRBJ2-3, with TRBD2 matching 10 bases. This CDR3 comprises 16 residues. The V gene end was trimmed by 3 bases and the J gene end by 4 bases; junction bases not matched to a gene: 7. CDR1 is LNHDA, CDR2 SQIVND, per germline (reference sequence). CDR3 nucleotide sequence: TGTGCCAGTAGTATTGCGGCTAGCGGGAGCCCAGATACGCAGTATTTT. This translates into CASSIAASGSPDTQYF.

V usage is TRBV27 and J usage is TRBJ1-6, with TRBD1 matching over 8 bases. This CDR3 comprises 17 residues. Germline values: CDR1 MNHEY, CDR2 SMNVEV (reference sequence). V was pared by 4 bases and J by 5 bases, with 10 bases of the junction left unmatched. CDR3 DNA sequence: TGTGCCAGCAGTTCTTTGGACAGGGCCGAGGATAATTCACCCCTCCACTTT. This gives the protein CASSSLDRAEDNSPLHF.

The chain recombines TRBV15 with TRBJ1-2; D gene uncertain. Germline values: CDR1 LNHNV, CDR2 YYDKDF (reference sequence). With 0 bases removed from V and 4 bases from J, the gap between germline ends came to 9 bases. The CDR3 consists of 14 residues. This chain's CDR3 is CATSRDSPSYGYTF. The DNA for the CDR3 is TGTGCCACCAGCAGAGATTCCCCGAGCTATGGCTACACCTTC.

The chain recombines TRBV5-1 with TRBJ2-7, with 8 bases that match TRBD1. Germline-derived CDR1 and CDR2 are SGHRS and YFSETQ. V lost 0 bases and J lost 3; bases outside the gene matches: 5. The CDR3 totals 15 residues. The CDR3 spells CASSLGQGFSYEQYF. The CDR3 DNA is TGCGCCAGCAGCTTGGGACAGGGGTTCAGCTACGAGCAGTACTTC.

The rearrangement links TRBV9 to TRBJ2-3; the D gene is possibly TRBD2 (6 bases). Trimming left V 0 bases short and J 1 base short, with 15 bases between. This CDR3 is 17 amino acids long. The germline gives CDR1 SGDLS, CDR2 YYNGEE. CDR3 loop: CASSVDSGSGGTDTQYF. DNA for the CDR3: TGTGCCAGCAGCGTAGATTCTGGTAGCGGAGGCACAGATACGCAGTATTTT.

Here the CDR3 DNA reads TGTGCCAGCAGTGACCTCGCTAGCTCCAATGAGCAGTTCTTC. Amino acids: CASSDLASSNEQFF. This rearrangement joins TRBV6-4 to TRBJ2-1, with D possibly TRBD2 on 5 matching bases. The CDR3 has 14 residues. Germline V gives CDR1 MRHNA, CDR2 SNTAGT. V gave up 2 bases and J gave up 6 bases, with 11 bases separating them.

This clone is a singleton in its sample. The rearrangement uses TRBV7-6 and TRBJ1-1; possible D gene TRBD1, 6 bases. This CDR3 has 14 amino acids. Germline V gene lookup returns CDR1 SGHVS and CDR2 FNYEAQ. V was shortened by 0 bases and J by 4 bases, with 9 bases between the two germline ends. The chain's CDR3 is CASSLAGGGTEAFF. In DNA form, the CDR3 reads TGTGCCAGCAGCTTAGCTGGGGGCGGCACTGAAGCTTTCTTT.

This rearrangement joins TRBV25-1 to TRBJ2-2, with D possibly TRBD1 on 5 matching bases. V lost 1 base to trimming and J lost 0 bases, with 9 bases between them. The germline CDR1 and CDR2 sequences are MGHDK and SYGVNS. The CDR3 length is 16 residues. CDR3 sequence (DNA): TGTGCCAGCAGTGAATCTACAGGAACGAACACCGGGGAGCTGTTTTTT. As protein: CASSESTGTNTGELFF.

The chain employs TRBV18 and TRBJ2-3; 7 bases match TRBD2. The junction had 9 bases not matched to a gene; V was cut back by 6 bases and J by 0 bases. This CDR3 contains 16 residues. The germline V gene has CDR1 KGHSH and CDR2 LQKENI. The CDR3 nucleotides read TGTGCCAGCTCCGTCGTCGCTAGCGGTAGCACAGATACGCAGTATTTT. Its translation: CASSVVASGSTDTQYF.

The chain has TRBV29-1 and TRBJ2-3, with D hard to call. V gave up 2 bases and J gave up 3 bases, with 9 bases separating them. The CDR3 has 13 amino acids. In germline, CDR1 is SQVTM, CDR2 ANQGSEA. CDR3 in amino acids: CSVEWRVTDTQYF. CDR3 sequence (DNA): TGCAGCGTTGAATGGAGAGTTACAGATACGCAGTATTTT.

In this sample, this clone is medium-sized. The chain joins TRBV6-1 to TRBJ2-2; TRBD2 is a possible D gene (5 bases). Germline values: CDR1 MNHNS, CDR2 SASEGT. The V gene lost 8 bases and the J gene lost 7 bases, with 17 bases spanning the gap. CDR3 size: 14 residues. The CDR3 is CASVQDSAGGELFF. The CDR3, as DNA: TGTGCCAGCGTTCAGGATAGCGCTGGCGGGGAGCTGTTTTTT.

The V and J genes are TRBV19 and TRBJ2-3, with D possibly matching TRBD2 (6 bases). Germline-derived CDR1 and CDR2 are LNHDA and SQIVND (reference sequence). This CDR3 has 15 amino acids. V gave up 4 bases and J gave up 2 bases, with 13 bases separating them. The CDR3 DNA sequence: TGTGCCAGTAGTACGGGGGTAGCGGTCACAGATACGCAGTATTTT. Its translation: CASSTGVAVTDTQYF.

This chain uses TRBV4-3 with TRBJ2-1; 7 nucleotides agree with TRBD2. Germline V CDR1 and CDR2: LGHNA, YSLEER. The CDR3 has 20 amino acids. The V segment lost 0 bases and the J segment 0 bases; nucleotides outside the gene matches: 14. Written as DNA, the CDR3 is TGCGCCAGCAGCCAAGATCGGTCCAGCGGGATTTCTAGCTCCTACAATGAGCAGTTCTTC. It encodes CASSQDRSSGISSSYNEQFF.

This chain links TRBV2 with TRBJ2-1, with D unclear. Germline CDR1 reads SNHLY; CDR2 reads FYNNEI. The CDR3 is 13 residues long. V lost 6 bases and J lost 0, with 6 bases in between. CDR3 nucleotide sequence: TGTGCCAGCAGGGACCCCTCCTACAATGAGCAGTTCTTC. This codes for CASRDPSYNEQFF.

The chain carries TRBV5-1 and TRBJ2-1; D is ambiguous. The CDR3 loop spans 13 amino acids. The V end was cut by 0 bases, the J end by 5 bases, with 6 bases between. In germline, CDR1 is SGHRS, CDR2 YFSETQ. The CDR3 DNA follows: TGCGCCAGCAGCTTGGCCCCGAACAATGAGCAGTTCTTC. Translating it yields CASSLAPNNEQFF.

The rearrangement links TRBV7-7 to TRBJ2-3; D possibly corresponds to TRBD1 (5 bases). This CDR3 has 17 amino acids. Germline lookup yields CDR1 SSHAT and CDR2 FNYEAQ (reference sequence). V lost 3 bases, J lost 0 bases, and 16 bases lay in between. The CDR3 spells CASSLNTGYTSTDTQYF. The CDR3 DNA is TGTGCCAGCAGCTTGAACACAGGCTATACTAGCACAGATACGCAGTATTTT.

This rearrangement joins TRBV27 to TRBJ1-5; perhaps TRBD1 as D (6 bases). The V gene lost 6 bases and the J gene lost 3 bases, with 15 bases spanning the gap. The germline CDR1 and CDR2 sequences are MNHEY and SMNVEV (reference sequence). There are 15 residues in the CDR3. The CDR3 loop is CASRTRGGLNQPQHF. CDR3 coding DNA: TGTGCCAGCAGGACAAGGGGGGGTCTCAATCAGCCCCAGCATTTT.

The chain has TRBV6-6 and TRBJ2-3; D gene uncertain. Germline V lookup: CDR1 MNHNY, CDR2 SVGAGI (reference sequence). The V gene lost 2 bases and the J gene lost 6 bases, with 18 bases spanning the gap. The CDR3 runs to 16 residues. The CDR3 nucleotides are TGTGCCAGCAGTTACGGACCATCGCAGCCTCGGGATACGCAGTATTTT. It yields the protein CASSYGPSQPRDTQYF.

The rearrangement joins TRBV28 to TRBJ2-4; the D gene is possibly TRBD2 (7 bases). Germline V lookup: CDR1 MDHEN, CDR2 SYDVKM. Trimming left V 2 bases short and J 9 bases short, with 14 bases between. CDR3 length: 14 amino acids. The DNA for the CDR3 is TGTGCCAGCAGTTTAACGGGGGGCCAGGTCATTCAGTACTTC. This encodes CASSLTGGQVIQYF.

The rearrangement joins TRBV7-8 to TRBJ2-6, with TRBD2 identical over 8 bases. The CDR3 extends over 16 amino acids. Trimming took 6 bases from V and 2 from J; bases not matched to a gene: 6. CDR1 and CDR2 from the germline V gene are SGHVS and FQNEAQ. In DNA form, the CDR3 reads TGTGCCAGCAGTCTACCGGGGGGGCCTGGGGCCAACGTCCTGACTTTC. Translation: CASSLPGGPGANVLTF.

Comments on this clone: At one boundary the junction diverges from the germline segment, which might be a read error. The rearrangement uses TRBV28 and TRBJ1-2; 9 bases match TRBD1. Germline CDR1 MDHEN, CDR2 SYDVKM. The length of the CDR3 is 13 residues. CDR3 coding DNA: TGTGCCAGCAGTCTCGGGACAGGGAGGATAGTCAGCTTC. This codes for CASSLGTGRIVSF.

This clone was detected only a few times. This chain joins TRBV9 and TRBJ2-3; no reliable D call. Trimming cost V 4 bases and J 7 bases, with 13 bases left between them. This CDR3 has 13 amino acids. Germline V gives CDR1 SGDLS, CDR2 YYNGEE. Here the CDR3 reads CASSPLDGYTQYF. Here the CDR3 DNA reads TGTGCCAGCAGCCCCCTTGACGGGTATACGCAGTATTTT.

This clone came up once. V usage is TRBV6-6 and J usage is TRBJ1-3; D is unclear. The CDR3 spans 16 residues. V was shortened by 5 bases and J by 4 bases, with 18 bases between the two germline ends. Germline lookup yields CDR1 MNHNY and CDR2 SVGAGI (reference sequence). CDR3 sequence reads: CASSTDKEENGNTIYF. The CDR3, as DNA: TGTGCCAGCAGTACCGACAAGGAGGAGAACGGAAACACCATATATTTT.

The chain couples TRBV4-3 to TRBJ2-3, with D possibly being TRBD2 (7 bases). The CDR3 is made up of 18 amino acids. Trimming stripped 0 bases from V and 2 bases from J, with 18 bases between. CDR1 LGHNA and CDR2 YSLEER come from the germline V gene. CDR3 bases: TGCGCCAGCAGCCAAGATCGGTCTACCGGGGGGCCCACAGATACGCAGTATTTT. It translates to CASSQDRSTGGPTDTQYF.

This chain joins TRBV20-1 and TRBJ2-7; either TRBD1 or TRBD2 may supply D (5 bases each). Trimming cost V 4 bases and J 5 bases, with 9 bases left between them. The V gene's germline CDR1 is DFQATT and CDR2 SNEGSKA (reference sequence). The CDR3 is 11 residues long. The CDR3 sequence is CSAIWGNEQYF. DNA for the CDR3: TGCAGTGCTATATGGGGGAACGAGCAGTACTTC.

This chain links TRBV10-3 with TRBJ2-7; no firm D call. Germline CDR1 is ENHRY and CDR2 is SYGVKD. This CDR3 spans 11 amino acids. The V end lost 1 base, the J end lost 5 bases, and 3 bases lay between the germline ends. The CDR3 coding sequence is TGTGCCATCAGTGAGTATGACGAGCAGTACTTC. Its translation is CAISEYDEQYF.

CDR3 bases: TGTGCCTGGAGCGCGACAGAGTACGAGCAGTACTTC. Translating gives CAWSATEYEQYF. This sequence joins TRBV30 and TRBJ2-5; weak D call: TRBD1 (5 bases). The DNA matches TRBJ2-7 better at its end, which makes the J call doubtful. This CDR3 comprises 12 residues. Germline V gene data show CDR1 as GTSNPN and CDR2 as SVGIG (reference sequence).

CDR3 residues: CASSLGQGATDTQYF. CDR3 bases: TGTGCCAGCAGTTTAGGACAGGGGGCCACAGATACGCAGTATTTT. The genes are TRBV28 and TRBJ2-3; 11 positions agree with TRBD1. Germline V CDR1 and CDR2: MDHEN, SYDVKM. The CDR3 spans 15 residues. Unmatched junction bases numbered 0, after V lost 2 bases and J lost 2 bases.

The rearrangement uses TRBV5-1 and TRBJ2-1, with 10 bases identical to TRBD2. CDR1 is SGHRS, CDR2 YFSETQ, per germline. J lost 10 bases, V lost 1 base, and 5 bases had no gene match. CDR3 length equals 14 residues. The CDR3 sequence is CASSLIAGGREQFF. The CDR3 nucleotides are TGCGCCAGCAGCTTGATAGCGGGGGGACGGGAGCAGTTCTTC.

The gene calls are TRBV4-1 and TRBJ2-7; D is possibly TRBD2 (5 bases). Germline values: CDR1 MGHRA, CDR2 YSYEKL. The ends were cut back, 0 bases at V and 3 bases at J, with 12 bases in the middle. The CDR3 consists of 15 residues. As DNA, the CDR3 is TGCGCCAGCAGCCAAGAGGCTAGGGAGAGCTACGAGCAGTACTTC. This gives the protein CASSQEARESYEQYF.

V and J are TRBV28 and TRBJ2-7; 10 nucleotides agree with TRBD1. The CDR3 length is 13 residues. Looked up from germline, CDR1 is MDHEN and CDR2 is SYDVKM. The ends lost 6 bases at V and 7 bases at J; junction bases unmatched: 6. The chain's CDR3 is CASSRQGAWEQYF. CDR3 DNA: TGTGCCAGCAGCCGACAGGGGGCTTGGGAGCAGTACTTC.